A selection of T cell receptor beta chains follows, all from one sample in a study of blood T cell repertoires in COVID-19. Sequencing used immunoSEQ multiplex PCR; TCRdb keeps in-frame clones, though not all of them. The data contain around 76,000 clones, more than 65% of them seen just once; the ten biggest clones take up around 28%. Specimen: peripheral blood. The receptors derive from a woman of 80 years or more with active or convalescent COVID-19. CDR3s include the opening cysteine and the closing phenylalanine or tryptophan. D genes are given only for firm matches. Size values are once, few and many counts, or a class for expanded clones, and some rows have none.

NA	TRBJ2-7	TRBV7-2	NA	TGTGCCAGCAGCTTAGGGGGGCTCGGTTACGAGCAGTACTTC	CASSLGGLGYEQYF
NA	TRBJ2-2	TRBV5-4	TRBD2	TGTGCCAGCAGCTTGGGGACTAGCGGTACCGGGGAGCTGTTTTTT	CASSLGTSGTGELFF
many	TRBJ1-1	TRBV15	TRBD1	TGTGCCACCAAGAATCATTGGACAGGCGTGAACACTGAAGCTTTCTTT	CATKNHWTGVNTEAFF
NA	TRBJ2-1	TRBV20-1	NA	TGCAGTGCTAGTTTTAGGGGCTCCTACAATGAGCAGTTCTTC	CSASFRGSYNEQFF
NA	TRBJ2-7	TRBV9	NA	TGTGCCAGCAGCGTTGACCCGGGACACCCTTACGAGCAGTACTTC	CASSVDPGHPYEQYF
NA	TRBJ1-2	TRBV7-2	TRBD1	TGTGCCAGCAGCTCGGACAGGGGGAGCTATGGCTACACCTTC	CASSSDRGSYGYTF
few	TRBJ1-1	TRBV28	NA	TGTGCCAGCAGTTCTATTCAGGGTGAAGCTTTCTTT	CASSSIQGEAFF
few	TRBJ2-7	TRBV6-2/TRBV6-3	TRBD1	TGTGCCAGCAGTTACTCGAGGGACAGGGCCTACGAGCAGTACTTC	CASSYSRDRAYEQYF
few	TRBJ1-2	TRBV7-2	NA	TGTGCCAGCAGCTTAGATGGGTCCGTAGTCGGAGACCTCTATGGCTACACCTTC	CASSLDGSVVGDLYGYTF
NA	TRBJ1-6	TRBV6-2/TRBV6-3	TRBD1	TGTGCCAGCAGTTCCACCCGAACAGGGGACAATTCACCCCTCCACTTT	CASSSTRTGDNSPLHF
NA	TRBJ2-1	TRBV11-2	TRBD2	TGTGCCAGCAGCTTAGAGGTAGCGGGGGTAGACAATGAGCAGTTCTTC	CASSLEVAGVDNEQFF
NA	TRBJ1-5	TRBV6-1	TRBD1	TGTGCCAGCAGTGAAGTCTCAGGGGGCGCGTATCAGCCCCAGCATTTT	CASSEVSGGAYQPQHF
medium-sized	TRBJ2-1	TRBV7-6	NA	TGTGCCAGCAGCCCACCGGGTAGGGGGTCCTACAATGAGCAGTTCTTC	CASSPPGRGSYNEQFF
few	TRBJ1-1	TRBV19	NA	TGTGCCAGTAGTATAGATCCCACCAGGAACACTGAAGCTTTCTTT	CASSIDPTRNTEAFF
NA	TRBJ2-7	TRBV6-5	TRBD1	TGTGCCAGCATCGGACAGGACTACGAGCAGTACTTC	CASIGQDYEQYF
NA	TRBJ1-3	TRBV10-3	NA	TGTGCCATCAGCAATGGAAACACCATATATTTT	CAISNGNTIYF
once	TRBJ1-6	TRBV11-1	NA	TGTGCCAGCAGCTTTAATCGGGGAGAGAATTCACCCCTCCACTTT	CASSFNRGENSPLHF
once	TRBJ2-7	TRBV2	TRBD1	TGTGCCAGCAGTCCAGGGGGCCCCTACGAGCAGTACTTC	CASSPGGPYEQYF
NA	TRBJ1-1	TRBV18	NA	TGTGCCAGCTCAAGTAAGGGGGACACTGAAGCTTTCTTT	CASSSKGDTEAFF
few	TRBJ1-2	TRBV6-5	NA	TGTGCCAGCAGACTGGGACCAGGGGTTCGGGGCTACACCTTC	CASRLGPGVRGYTF
once	TRBJ2-1	TRBV5-1	TRBD1	TGCGCCAGCACCCGACAGGGGTTTTTGGAAGGTGAGCAGTTCTTC	CASTRQGFLEGEQFF
NA	TRBJ1-2	TRBV7-9	TRBD1	TGTGCCACCCGGGGACAGTCTTATGGCTACACCTTC	CATRGQSYGYTF
NA	TRBJ1-2	TRBV5-6	TRBD1	TGTGCCAGCAGCTTTCCCGGACAGGGGATCTATGGCTACACCTTC	CASSFPGQGIYGYTF
NA	TRBJ1-4	TRBV19	NA	TGTGCCAGTAGCCTGGGTGGGGCCTACGGTGAAAAACTGTTTTTT	CASSLGGAYGEKLFF